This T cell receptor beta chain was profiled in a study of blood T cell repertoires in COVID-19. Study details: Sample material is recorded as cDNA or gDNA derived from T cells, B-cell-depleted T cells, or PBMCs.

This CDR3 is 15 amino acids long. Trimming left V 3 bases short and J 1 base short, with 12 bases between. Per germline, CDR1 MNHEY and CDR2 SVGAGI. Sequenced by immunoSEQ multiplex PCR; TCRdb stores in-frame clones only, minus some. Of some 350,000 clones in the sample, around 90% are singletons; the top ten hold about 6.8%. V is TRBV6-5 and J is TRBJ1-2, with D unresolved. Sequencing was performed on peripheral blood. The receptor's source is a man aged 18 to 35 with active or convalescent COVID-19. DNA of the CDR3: TGTGCCAGCAGTTATCAGTTAAGCGATAACTATGGCTACACCTTC. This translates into CASSYQLSDNYGYTF.